This TCR beta chain was retrieved from a study of vaccination and CD4 T cells after COVID-19. Turning to the study itself: In the convalescent group, nasal swab PCR was SARS-CoV-2 positive; under ten cases were mild and one severe. Study results and caveats: Post-vaccination, and not before, a median about 90% of reactive clones appeared in convalescent patients.

An Oncomine TCR Beta short-read assay was used to sequence the DNA from cultured CD4+ T cells. In this case, cultured CD4+ T cells provided the extracted genomic DNA. One entry per CDR3 protein, called by TCRdb with MiXCR from the PCR reads. The sample includes about 15,000 distinct CDR3 sequences, approximately 30% of them seen just once. Notes on this clonotype: Its matching antigen is unknown.

Treatment reported: roughly 10-day PBMC culture with coronavirus spike peptide pools or control peptides (ViraFEST assay). The sample consisted of cultured CD4+ T cells from blood. This clonotype was sampled from a human donor with COVID-19.

CDR3 sequence reads: CASSLDRQAGGYTF. CDR3 DNA sequence: TGCGCCAGCAGCTTGGATCGGCAGGCAGGTGGCTACACCTTC. This rearrangement joins TRBV5-1 to TRBJ1-2; D unresolved. Trimming took off 0 bases at V and 7 bases at J, with 13 bases between the two ends. The CDR3 length is 14 residues. CDR1 and CDR2 from the germline V gene are SGHRS and YFSETQ.